This T cell receptor (beta chain) was recorded in a study of identical twins. Findings of the study overall: Reduced insertions were recorded for abundant cord blood beta clonotypes, with no such pattern in memory repertoires. Excess twin sharing in beta out-of-frame sequences was weaker.

This clonotype was seen ten or more times. The antigen is unknown. cDNA carried unique molecular identifiers, and a universal primer site was added by template switching. TCRdb ran MiXCR on the 5' RACE reads and lists one entry per CDR3 protein. The table has roughly 1.6 million distinct CDR3 sequences, 25% to 35% seen once. V was pared by 4 bases and J by 3 bases, with 6 bases of the junction left unmatched. The CDR3 is made up of 15 amino acids. Germline CDR1 reads ENHRY; CDR2 reads SYGVKD. Healthy Caucasian donors formed the entire cohort. The sample was cord blood. The rearrangement uses TRBV10-3 and TRBJ2-7; 10 bases are a match to TRBD1. This clonotype originated in a newborn girl in good health. The CDR3 region has the DNA TGTGCCATCAGTGGAACGACAGGGGGCTACTACGAGCAGTACTTC. Translation gives CAISGTTGGYYEQYF.